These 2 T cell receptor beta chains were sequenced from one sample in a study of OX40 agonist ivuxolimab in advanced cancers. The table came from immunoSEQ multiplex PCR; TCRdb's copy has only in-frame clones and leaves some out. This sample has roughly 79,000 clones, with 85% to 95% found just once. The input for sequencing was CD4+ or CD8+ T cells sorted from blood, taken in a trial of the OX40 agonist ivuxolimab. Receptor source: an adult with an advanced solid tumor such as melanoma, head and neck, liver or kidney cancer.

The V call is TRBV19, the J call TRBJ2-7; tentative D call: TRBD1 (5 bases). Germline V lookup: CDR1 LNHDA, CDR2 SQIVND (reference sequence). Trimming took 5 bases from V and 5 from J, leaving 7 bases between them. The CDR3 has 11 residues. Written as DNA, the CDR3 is TGTGCCAGTAGTTGGGGCCACGAGCAGTACTTC. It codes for CASSWGHEQYF.

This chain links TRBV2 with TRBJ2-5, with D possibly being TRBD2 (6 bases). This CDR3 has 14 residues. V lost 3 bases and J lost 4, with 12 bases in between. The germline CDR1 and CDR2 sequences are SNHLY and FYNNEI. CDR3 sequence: CASSDGGSGETQYF. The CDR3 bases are TGTGCCAGCAGTGACGGGGGTAGCGGAGAGACCCAGTACTTC.